What follows is one T cell receptor (beta chain) and its context. Its antigen is undetermined. This sample stems from a study of identifying expanded T cells in peripheral blood. Study results and limitations: About 1.2 clones differed between technical replicates, versus about 16 and 19 over time. Across healthy donors, higher total template counts meant significantly greater approximately 2-week count variance.

The protocol was immunoSEQ multiplex PCR, while the TCRdb copy is restricted to in-frame clones and leaves out a portion. Found here are more than 80,000 clones, about 87% of them singletons; the top ten hold roughly 4%. V lost 8 bases and J 4 bases, leaving 17 bases between the germline ends. Germline CDR1 and CDR2: SNHLY and FYNNEI. This CDR3 region has 14 residues. Sequenced: blood. The sequence derives from a person aged 18 to 75 in good health. The genes are TRBV2 and TRBJ2-5; D is possibly TRBD2 (6 bases). CDR3 sequence: CASSGTPSGETQYF. The CDR3 coding sequence is TGTGCCAGCTCTGGGACTCCGAGTGGAGAGACCCAGTACTTC.